Each of the 24 T cell receptor beta chains below was sequenced from the same sample in a study of blood T cell repertoires in COVID-19 (dated by TCRdb to 2018 to 2021). The method was the immunoSEQ multiplex PCR assay. What TCRdb holds here is the immuneACCESS table cut down to in-frame rearrangements. Part of the clones is not present; checked against another copy, under half of the missing clones reflect an unresolved V gene, and the others are unexplained. The sample data list around 160,000 clones, and just over 90% of these were observed just once. Clones ranked in the top ten supply roughly 2.3% of the sample. The sequenced material came from peripheral blood. Every receptor here comes from a young man with acute or convalescent COVID-19.

This clone was observed a handful of times. The gene calls are TRBV7-8 and TRBJ2-2; 12 nucleotides align to TRBD2. Germline lookup yields CDR1 SGHVS and CDR2 FQNEAQ. V shed 2 bases and J 7 bases; nucleotides not matched to a gene: 11. CDR3 length equals 18 residues. CDR3 protein: CASSLRATSGSPYGELFF. The CDR3 nucleotides are TGTGCCAGCAGCTTAAGGGCGACTAGCGGGAGTCCTTACGGGGAGCTGTTTTTT.

This clone occurred once. This sequence joins TRBV18 and TRBJ1-2; 10 bases match TRBD1. Trimming took 4 bases from V and 3 from J; bases not matched to a gene: 5. The length of the CDR3 is 15 residues. In germline, CDR1 is KGHSH, CDR2 LQKENI. The CDR3 nucleotides read TGTGCCAGCTCACGAGACAGGGGGCTTGACTATGGCTACACCTTC. As protein: CASSRDRGLDYGYTF.

This clone was counted between two and nine times. V gene TRBV19 combines with J gene TRBJ1-2, with 10 bases aligning to TRBD1. CDR3 length: 16 residues. Germline trimming cut 5 bases from V and 1 base from J; bases unmatched to any gene: 7. Germline lookup yields CDR1 LNHDA and CDR2 SQIVND (reference sequence). CDR3 region: CASSSGTGAGNYGYTF. The CDR3 bases are TGTGCCAGTAGTTCCGGGACAGGGGCCGGTAACTATGGCTACACCTTC.

This rearrangement joins TRBV11-2 to TRBJ1-4; D unresolved. Trimming cost V 5 bases and J 2 bases, with 12 bases left between them. Germline CDR1 and CDR2: SGHAT and FQNNGV. The CDR3 extends over 15 amino acids. The CDR3 is CASSPGLATNEKLFF. The CDR3 DNA is TGTGCCAGCAGCCCTGGGTTAGCGACTAATGAAAAACTGTTTTTT.

This chain joins TRBV27 and TRBJ1-5; TRBD1 agrees at 7 bases. V was pared by 6 bases and J by 4 bases, with 3 bases of the junction left unmatched. The CDR3 consists of 13 residues. Germline V gene lookup returns CDR1 MNHEY and CDR2 SMNVEV (reference sequence). CDR3 nucleotide sequence: TGTGCCAGCAGACCAGGGGGTAATCAGCCCCAGCATTTT. This gives the protein CASRPGGNQPQHF.

The gene calls are TRBV4-2 and TRBJ1-4, with a weak D call TRBD1 (5 bases). The germline V and J ends were trimmed by 3 bases and 8 bases, with 22 bases remaining between them. Germline V gives CDR1 LGHNA, CDR2 YNFKEQ. The CDR3 extends over 17 amino acids. The CDR3 DNA reads as TGTGCCAGCAGCCATGAACCCCTCGACAGAATTGAAGAAAAACTGTTTTTT. Its translation: CASSHEPLDRIEEKLFF.

The V and J genes are TRBV5-1 and TRBJ2-7; 7 bases line up with TRBD1. After removal of 0 bases from V and 3 bases from J, the junction contained 6 bases not matched to a gene. CDR3 size: 15 residues. The V gene's germline CDR1 is SGHRS and CDR2 YFSETQ. The CDR3 here is CASSLEPGQIYEQYF. The CDR3 region has the DNA TGCGCCAGCAGCTTGGAACCGGGACAGATCTACGAGCAGTACTTC.

In nucleotides, the CDR3 is TGTGCCAGCAGCCCACAGGAGGGGATAGGGGAAAAACTGTTTTTT. It yields the protein CASSPQEGIGEKLFF. V is TRBV5-4 and J is TRBJ1-4, with D possibly matching TRBD1 (5 bases). Per the germline V gene, CDR1 is SGHNT and CDR2 is YYREEE (reference sequence). V gave up 4 bases and J gave up 8 bases, with 18 bases separating them. There are 15 residues in the CDR3.

V gene TRBV21-1 combines with J gene TRBJ2-7; the D call of TRBD1 is as the table states it, not checked on the DNA. TRBV21-1 is classified as a pseudogene. CDR3 size: 17 residues. The CDR3 here is CARGPGIRCPSSYEQYF. The CDR3 nucleotides are TGTGCCAGGGGCCCAGGGATCCGGTGCCCATCCTCCTACGAGCAGTACTTC.

The chain is built from TRBV5-4 and TRBJ1-6; TRBD1 aligns across 7 bases. Unmatched junction bases numbered 10, after V lost 6 bases and J lost 7 bases. This CDR3 contains 15 residues. In germline, CDR1 is SGHNT, CDR2 YYREEE (reference sequence). The CDR3 loop reads CASTLDRVVNSPLHF. Written as DNA, the CDR3 is TGTGCCAGCACCCTAGACAGGGTCGTGAATTCACCCCTCCACTTT.

J is TRBJ1-5 and V is TRBV27; D unclear. Germline V gives CDR1 MNHEY, CDR2 SMNVEV (reference sequence). The CDR3 sequence is 15 residues long. V was clipped by 6 bases and J by 0 bases, with 12 bases between them. CDR3: CASSSLSGSNQPQHF. CDR3 in DNA: TGTGCCAGCAGCTCGCTGTCGGGTAGCAATCAGCCCCAGCATTTT.

The V gene is TRBV3-1 (or the pseudogene TRBV3-2), the J gene TRBJ2-2; a weak D match, TRBD1 (5 bases). From germline, CDR1 is LGHDT and CDR2 YNNKEL (reference sequence). V was cut by 0 bases and J by 3 bases, with 14 bases left in between. This CDR3 has 17 residues. CDR3 nucleotides: TGTGCCAGCAGCCAAGATCTACAGGTTATTTACACCGGGGAGCTGTTTTTT. Amino acids: CASSQDLQVIYTGELFF.

V and J are TRBV5-1 and TRBJ1-5; 7 bases are a match to TRBD1. With 3 bases clipped from V and 6 bases from J, the junction kept 9 bases outside the gene matches. Germline CDR1 SGHRS, CDR2 YFSETQ. The CDR3 runs 15 residues. The CDR3 loop is CASSSGTAAGQPQHF. In DNA form, the CDR3 reads TGCGCCAGCAGCTCCGGGACAGCCGCGGGTCAGCCCCAGCATTTT.

In nucleotides, the CDR3 is TGTGCCAGCTCACCCCGGGACAGGGCTAATGAAAAACTGTTTTTT. This sequence encodes CASSPRDRANEKLFF. The gene calls are TRBV18 and TRBJ1-4; 9 bases fit TRBD1. The CDR3 extends over 15 amino acids. CDR1 is KGHSH and CDR2 is LQKENI in the germline V gene. V shed 3 bases and J 3 bases; nucleotides not matched to a gene: 2.

In its sample, this clone was seen once. The J gene is TRBJ2-3, the V gene TRBV19; D is perhaps TRBD1 (5 bases). Trimming removed 7 bases at V and 5 bases at J, with 16 bases between. CDR3 length: 14 residues. Germline CDR1 reads LNHDA; CDR2 reads SQIVND (reference sequence). Here the CDR3 reads CASTPQGSGDTQYF. In DNA, the CDR3 is TGTGCCAGTACCCCCCAGGGTAGTGGAGATACGCAGTATTTT. The whole variable domain, filled in from reference TRBV19 and TRBJ2-3, reads DGGITQSPKYLFRKEGQNVTLSCEQNLNHDAMYWYRQDPGQGLRLIYYSQIVNDFQKGDIAEGYSVSREKKESFPLTVTSAQKNPTAFYLCASTPQGSGDTQYFGPGTRLTVL.

V and J are TRBV3-1 (or the pseudogene TRBV3-2) and TRBJ2-3; maybe TRBD2 (5 bases). V was pared by 1 base and J by 4 bases, with 12 bases between. Per germline, CDR1 LGHDT and CDR2 YNNKEL (reference sequence). This CDR3 has 15 amino acids. CDR3 coding DNA: TGTGCCAGCAGCCAAGGCGGCGGGTCCGCAGATACGCAGTATTTT. Residues: CASSQGGGSADTQYF.

The rearrangement uses TRBV4-1 and TRBJ2-7, with D possibly TRBD1 on 5 matching bases. V lost 0 bases and J lost 2, with 11 bases in between. The CDR3 totals 15 residues. Germline lookup yields CDR1 MGHRA and CDR2 YSYEKL. CDR3 protein: CASSQDPQEPYEQYF. CDR3 coding DNA: TGCGCCAGCAGCCAAGATCCACAGGAGCCCTACGAGCAGTACTTC.

The chain combines TRBV18 with TRBJ1-1; 9 bases match TRBD1. The V and J ends lost 2 bases and 2 bases, in that order; junction bases with no gene match: 0. This CDR3 contains 14 residues. Germline-derived CDR1 and CDR2 are KGHSH and LQKENI. DNA of the CDR3: TGTGCCAGCTCACCAACAGGGGGCAACACTGAAGCTTTCTTT. It is translated as CASSPTGGNTEAFF.

The rearrangement links TRBV6-2 or TRBV6-3 to TRBJ1-2; D might be TRBD1 (6 bases). CDR1 and CDR2 (germline): MNHEY, SVGEGT. Trimming shortened V by 5 bases and J by 4 bases, and 23 bases separated the two germline ends. The CDR3 covers 17 residues. CDR3 DNA: TGTGCCAGCAGTACCCCTATAACAGGGAAGAGAGTCTATGGCTACACCTTC. Protein product: CASSTPITGKRVYGYTF.

The chain employs TRBV4-2 and TRBJ1-1; 10 nucleotides align to TRBD1. From germline, CDR1 is LGHNA and CDR2 YNFKEQ. After removal of 4 bases from V and 0 bases from J, the junction contained 11 bases not matched to a gene. The CDR3 has 18 amino acids. CDR3 nucleotides: TGTGCCAGCAGCCGAACCGGGACAGGGGCCATCGTGAACACTGAAGCTTTCTTT. It translates to CASSRTGTGAIVNTEAFF.

This clone was counted once. The rearrangement uses TRBV19 and TRBJ1-1; 8 bases agree with TRBD1. This CDR3 has 13 residues. CDR1 is LNHDA and CDR2 is SQIVND in the germline V gene (reference sequence). The junction had 9 bases not matched to a gene; V was cut back by 10 bases and J by 5 bases. The CDR3 DNA sequence: TGTGCCACTACCCGGACAGGGATTACTGAAGCTTTCTTT. This encodes CATTRTGITEAFF.

This clone appeared once. J is TRBJ2-7 and V is TRBV29-1; 7 bases agree with TRBD1. This CDR3 is built from 13 residues. From germline, CDR1 is SQVTM and CDR2 ANQGSEA. After removal of 6 bases from V and 1 base from J, the junction contained 6 bases not matched to a gene. The CDR3 loop is CSVSSTGSYEQYF. The CDR3 nucleotides are TGCAGCGTCAGTTCGACAGGGTCCTACGAGCAGTACTTC.

The chain is built from TRBV30 and TRBJ1-1; 8 bases fit TRBD1. V lost 2 bases and J lost 6; bases outside the gene matches: 8. CDR1 and CDR2 from the germline V gene are GTSNPN and SVGIG (reference sequence). The CDR3 is 14 residues long. In DNA form, the CDR3 reads TGTGCCTGGAGTTTTACAGGGGGAATTCCTGAAGCTTTCTTT. Encoded protein: CAWSFTGGIPEAFF.

V is TRBV7-8 and J is TRBJ2-1, with D possibly matching TRBD1 (5 bases). The CDR3 is 14 residues long. Germline loops: CDR1 SGHVS, CDR2 FQNEAQ. With 5 bases removed from V and 5 bases from J, the gap between germline ends came to 13 bases. The CDR3 region is CASSTFDRDNEQFF. As DNA, the CDR3 is TGTGCCAGCAGCACTTTTGACAGAGACAATGAGCAGTTCTTC.